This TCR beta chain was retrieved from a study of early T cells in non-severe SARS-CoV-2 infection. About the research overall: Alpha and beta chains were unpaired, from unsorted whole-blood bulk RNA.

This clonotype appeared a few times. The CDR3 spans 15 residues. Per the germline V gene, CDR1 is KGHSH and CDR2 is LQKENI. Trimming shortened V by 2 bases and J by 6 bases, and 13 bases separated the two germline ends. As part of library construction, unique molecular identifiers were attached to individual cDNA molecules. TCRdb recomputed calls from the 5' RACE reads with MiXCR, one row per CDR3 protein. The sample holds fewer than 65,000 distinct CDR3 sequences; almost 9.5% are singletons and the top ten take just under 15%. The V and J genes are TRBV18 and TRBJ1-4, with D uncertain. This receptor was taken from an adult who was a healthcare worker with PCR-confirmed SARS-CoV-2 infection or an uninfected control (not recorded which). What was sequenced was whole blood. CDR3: CASSPSAAPDEKLFF. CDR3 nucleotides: TGTGCCAGCTCACCATCGGCGGCTCCGGATGAAAAACTGTTTTTT.